This TCR beta chain was profiled in a study of T cells in women clearing cervical HPV infection. Looked up from germline, CDR1 is SGHDT and CDR2 is YYEEEE. CDR3 size: 15 residues. In the case of this clone: The read ends 3 residues shy of where the CDR3 ends; the end is completed using the germline J gene.

Libraries were prepared by immunoSEQ multiplex PCR; TCRdb keeps only in-frame clonotypes and omits some of them. The sample table sets out about 32,000 clones. Sequencing was carried out using blood buffy coat. The gene calls are TRBV5-6 and TRBJ1-2; tentative D call: TRBD1 (6 bases). The source is a woman between 18 and 69 years old with a cervical HPV16 infection that either progressed to CIN3+ or cleared (not recorded which). CDR3 protein: CASSLVGAEVEGYTF. The CDR3 bases that were read are TGTGCCAGCAGCTTGGTGGGGGCGGAGGTAGAAGGC.